These 6 T cell receptor beta chains share one sample of origin, sequenced in a study of blood T cells in healthy people across ages. The second PCR ran about 6 to 11 cycles with a sample-barcoded 5' primer and J-beta primers. TCRdb reprocessed the 5' RACE reads with MiXCR, giving one entry per CDR3 protein. The sample holds approximately 780,000 distinct CDR3 sequences; roughly 25% are singletons and the top ten take less than 3.5%. These data also featured in a second study, about T cells of mothers and their children.

The sample consisted of blood. Receptors were obtained from a boy aged 5 to 17 in good health.

For the CDR3, the DNA is TGTGCCAGCAGTTCTTACGGGGGGAATAGCAATCAGCCCCAGCATTTT. Residues: CASSSYGGNSNQPQHF. J is TRBJ1-5 and V is TRBV6-5, with D maybe TRBD1 (5 bases). V lost 4 bases and J 0 bases, leaving 13 bases between the germline ends. Germline CDR1 MNHEY, CDR2 SVGAGI. CDR3 length equals 16 residues.

This sequence joins TRBV7-2 and TRBJ1-2; no reliable D call. The germline V and J ends were trimmed by 1 base and 5 bases, with 14 bases remaining between them. CDR1 SGHTA and CDR2 FQGNSA come from the germline V gene. This CDR3 comprises 15 residues. CDR3 region: CASSLGAVEVYGYTF. CDR3 DNA sequence: TGTGCCAGCAGCTTAGGCGCCGTGGAGGTTTATGGCTACACCTTC.

The CDR3 region is CASSKQGSEQYF. The CDR3 bases are TGTGCCAGCAGCAAACAGGGAAGCGAGCAGTACTTC. This chain joins TRBV7-2 and TRBJ2-7, with TRBD1 as a possible D gene (6 bases). Germline loops: CDR1 SGHTA, CDR2 FQGNSA. CDR3 size: 12 residues. Between the trimmed V and J ends, which lost 5 bases and 6 bases, there was a span of 11 bases.

V and J are TRBV20-1 and TRBJ2-3; D is uncertain. The CDR3 is 15 residues long. Germline lookup yields CDR1 DFQATT and CDR2 SNEGSKA (reference sequence). Trimming removed 1 base from V and 3 bases from J, with 14 bases in between. The CDR3 DNA is TGCAGTGCTAGAGGTCCCAATCGGGCGACAGATACGCAGTATTTT. Its translation: CSARGPNRATDTQYF.

The chain recombines TRBV28 with TRBJ2-1; D not resolved. With 3 bases removed from V and 0 bases from J, the gap between germline ends came to 9 bases. Germline values: CDR1 MDHEN, CDR2 SYDVKM. This CDR3 contains 15 residues. CDR3 region: CASSFPASSYNEQFF. As DNA, the CDR3 is TGTGCCAGCAGTTTTCCGGCGAGCTCCTACAATGAGCAGTTCTTC.

This clonotype was detected a few times. The genes are TRBV12-3 or TRBV12-4 and TRBJ2-3; 8 bases are shared with TRBD2. The CDR3 length is 16 residues. V dropped 6 bases and J dropped 2; count of bases not matched to a gene: 10. The CDR3 protein is CASSKGLGTHTDTQYF. For the CDR3, the DNA is TGTGCCAGCAGCAAGGGACTAGGAACACACACAGATACGCAGTATTTT.